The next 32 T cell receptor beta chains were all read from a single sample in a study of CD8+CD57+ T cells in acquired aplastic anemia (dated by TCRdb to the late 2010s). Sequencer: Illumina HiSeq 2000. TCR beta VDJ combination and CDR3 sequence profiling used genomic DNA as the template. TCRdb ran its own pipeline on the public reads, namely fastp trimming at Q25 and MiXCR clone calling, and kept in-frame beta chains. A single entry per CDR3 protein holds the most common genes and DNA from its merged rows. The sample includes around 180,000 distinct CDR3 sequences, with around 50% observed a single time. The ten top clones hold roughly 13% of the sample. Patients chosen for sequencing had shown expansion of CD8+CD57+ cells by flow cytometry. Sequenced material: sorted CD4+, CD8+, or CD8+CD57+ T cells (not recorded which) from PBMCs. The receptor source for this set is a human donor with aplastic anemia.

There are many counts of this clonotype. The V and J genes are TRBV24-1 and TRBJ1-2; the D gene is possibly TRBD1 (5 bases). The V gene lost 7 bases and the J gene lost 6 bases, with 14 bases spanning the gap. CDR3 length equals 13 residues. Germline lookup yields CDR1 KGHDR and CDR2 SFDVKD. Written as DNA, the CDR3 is TGTGCCACCAGGCCAAGGGGAAATGATGGCTACACCTTC. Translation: CATRPRGNDGYTF.

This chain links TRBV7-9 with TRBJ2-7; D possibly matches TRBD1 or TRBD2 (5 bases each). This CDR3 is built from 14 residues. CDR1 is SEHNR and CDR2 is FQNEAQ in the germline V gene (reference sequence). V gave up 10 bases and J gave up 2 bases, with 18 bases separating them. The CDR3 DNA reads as TGTGCCACAGACCCCGGGATAGGGGCCTACGAGCAGTACTTC. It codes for CATDPGIGAYEQYF.

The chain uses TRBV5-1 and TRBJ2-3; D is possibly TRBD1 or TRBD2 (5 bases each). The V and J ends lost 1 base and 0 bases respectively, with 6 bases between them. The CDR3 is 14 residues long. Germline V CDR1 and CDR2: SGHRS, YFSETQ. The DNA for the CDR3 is TGCGCCAGCAGCTTGTGGGGGAGCACAGATACGCAGTATTTT. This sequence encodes CASSLWGSTDTQYF.

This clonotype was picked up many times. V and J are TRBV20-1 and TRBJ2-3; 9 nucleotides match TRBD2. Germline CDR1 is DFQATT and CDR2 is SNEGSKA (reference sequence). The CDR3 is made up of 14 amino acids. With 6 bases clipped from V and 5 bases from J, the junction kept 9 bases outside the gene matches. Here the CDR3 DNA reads TGCAGTGCCCGAGAGCGGGGGGTAGAAGATACGCAGTATTTT. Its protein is CSARERGVEDTQYF.

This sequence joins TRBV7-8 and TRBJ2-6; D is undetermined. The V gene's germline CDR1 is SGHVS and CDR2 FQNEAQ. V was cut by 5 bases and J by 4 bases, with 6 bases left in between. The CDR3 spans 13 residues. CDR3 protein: CASSPPGANVLTF. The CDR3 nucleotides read TGTGCCAGCAGCCCCCCCGGGGCCAACGTCCTGACTTTC.

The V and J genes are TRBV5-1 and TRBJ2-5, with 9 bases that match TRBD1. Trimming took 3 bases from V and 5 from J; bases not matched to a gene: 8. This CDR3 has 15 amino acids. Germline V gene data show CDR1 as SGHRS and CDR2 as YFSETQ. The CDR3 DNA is TGCGCCAGCAGCTCGAACACAGGGGGCTTGGAGACCCAGTACTTC. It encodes CASSSNTGGLETQYF.

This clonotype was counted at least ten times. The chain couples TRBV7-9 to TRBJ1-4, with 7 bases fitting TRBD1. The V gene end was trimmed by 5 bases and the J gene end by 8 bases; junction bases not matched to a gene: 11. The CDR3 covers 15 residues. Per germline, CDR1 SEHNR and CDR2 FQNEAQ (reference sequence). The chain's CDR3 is CASSHRRGMEEKLFF. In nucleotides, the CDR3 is TGTGCCAGCAGCCATCGCAGGGGGATGGAGGAAAAACTGTTTTTT. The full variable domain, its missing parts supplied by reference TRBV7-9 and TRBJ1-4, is DTGVSQNPRHKITKRGQNVTFRCDPISEHNRLYWYRQTLGQGPEFLTYFQNEAQLEKSRLLSDRFSAERPKGSFSTLEIQRTEQGDSAMYLCASSHRRGMEEKLFFGSGTQLSVL.

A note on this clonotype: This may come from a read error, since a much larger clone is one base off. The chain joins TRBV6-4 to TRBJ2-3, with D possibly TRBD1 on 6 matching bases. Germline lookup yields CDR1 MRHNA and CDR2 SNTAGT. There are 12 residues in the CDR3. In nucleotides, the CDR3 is TGTGCCAGCAGTTACTCAGGGGATGCGCAGTATTTT. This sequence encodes CASSYSGDAQYF.

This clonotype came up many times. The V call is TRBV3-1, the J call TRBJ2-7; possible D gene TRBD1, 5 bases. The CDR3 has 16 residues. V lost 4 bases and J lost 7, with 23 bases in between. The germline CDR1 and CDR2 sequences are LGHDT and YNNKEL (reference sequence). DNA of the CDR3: TGTGCCAGCAGCCCCAGAAGGCAGGGCCAGGTGAGAGAGCAGTACTTC. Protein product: CASSPRRQGQVREQYF.

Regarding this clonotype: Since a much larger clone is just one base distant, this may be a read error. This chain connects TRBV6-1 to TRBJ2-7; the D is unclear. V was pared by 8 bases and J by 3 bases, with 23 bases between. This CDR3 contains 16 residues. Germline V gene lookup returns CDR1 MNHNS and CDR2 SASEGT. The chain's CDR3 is CASDPLAAVGFYEQYF. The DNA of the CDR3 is TGTGCCAGCGACCCACTTGCGGCAGTCGGTTTCTACGAGCAGTACTTC.

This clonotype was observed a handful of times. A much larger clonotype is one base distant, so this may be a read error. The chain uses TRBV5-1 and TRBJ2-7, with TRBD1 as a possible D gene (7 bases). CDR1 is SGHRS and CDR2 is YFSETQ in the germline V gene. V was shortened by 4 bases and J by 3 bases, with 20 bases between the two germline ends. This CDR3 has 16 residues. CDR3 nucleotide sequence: TGCGCCAGCAGCGCGGGACAGACCACTTTACTCTACGAGCAGTACTTC. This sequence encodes CASSAGQTTLLYEQYF.

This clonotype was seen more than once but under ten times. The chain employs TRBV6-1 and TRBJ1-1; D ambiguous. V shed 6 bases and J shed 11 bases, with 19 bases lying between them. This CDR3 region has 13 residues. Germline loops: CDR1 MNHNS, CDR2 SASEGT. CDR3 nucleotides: TGTGCCAGCAGGGACTGGACGCCCGGTATGGCTTTCTTT. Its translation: CASRDWTPGMAFF.

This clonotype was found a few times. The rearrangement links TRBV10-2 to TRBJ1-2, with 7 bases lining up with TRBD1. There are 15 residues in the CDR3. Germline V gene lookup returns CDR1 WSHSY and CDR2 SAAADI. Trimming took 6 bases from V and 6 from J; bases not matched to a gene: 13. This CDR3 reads CASREGGAVLDGYTF. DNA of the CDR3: TGCGCCAGCAGAGAAGGGGGCGCGGTCTTGGATGGCTACACCTTC.

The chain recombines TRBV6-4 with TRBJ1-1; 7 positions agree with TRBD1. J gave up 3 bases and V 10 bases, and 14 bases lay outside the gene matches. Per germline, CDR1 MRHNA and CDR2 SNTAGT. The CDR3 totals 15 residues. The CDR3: CANAWDSASHTEAFF. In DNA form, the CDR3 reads TGTGCCAACGCATGGGACAGTGCAAGCCACACTGAAGCTTTCTTT.

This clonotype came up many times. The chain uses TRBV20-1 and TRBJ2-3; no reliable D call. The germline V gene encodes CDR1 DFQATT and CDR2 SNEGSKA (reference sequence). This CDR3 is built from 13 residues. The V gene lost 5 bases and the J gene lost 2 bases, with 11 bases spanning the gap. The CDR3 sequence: CSALGKYTDTQYF. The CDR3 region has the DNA TGCAGTGCTTTAGGAAAATACACAGATACGCAGTATTTT.

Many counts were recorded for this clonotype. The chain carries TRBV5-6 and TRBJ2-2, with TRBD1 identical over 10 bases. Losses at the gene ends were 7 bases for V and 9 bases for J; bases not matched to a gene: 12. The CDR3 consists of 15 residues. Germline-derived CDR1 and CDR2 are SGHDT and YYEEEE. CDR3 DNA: TGTGCCAGCTACCCCCGGGACAGGGGCGGAAGGGAGCTGTTTTTT. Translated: CASYPRDRGGRELFF.

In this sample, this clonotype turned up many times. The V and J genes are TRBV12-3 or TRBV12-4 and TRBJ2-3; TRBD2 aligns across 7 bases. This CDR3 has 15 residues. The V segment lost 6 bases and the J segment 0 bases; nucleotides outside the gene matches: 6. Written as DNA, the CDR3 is TGTGCCAGCAGCTACCTCGGGGGGAGCACAGATACGCAGTATTTT. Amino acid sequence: CASSYLGGSTDTQYF.

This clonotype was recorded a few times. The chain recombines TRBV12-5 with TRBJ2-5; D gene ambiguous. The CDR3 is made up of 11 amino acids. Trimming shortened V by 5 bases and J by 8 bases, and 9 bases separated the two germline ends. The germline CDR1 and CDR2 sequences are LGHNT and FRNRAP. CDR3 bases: TGTGCTAGTGGTACCCTCGACACCCAGTACTTC. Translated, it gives CASGTLDTQYF.

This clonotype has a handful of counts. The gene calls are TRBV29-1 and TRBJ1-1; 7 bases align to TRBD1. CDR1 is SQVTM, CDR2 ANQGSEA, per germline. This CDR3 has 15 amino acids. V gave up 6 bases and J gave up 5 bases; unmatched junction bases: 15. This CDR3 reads CSVDLGTALRTEAFF. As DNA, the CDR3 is TGCAGCGTAGACCTAGGGACAGCCCTTAGGACTGAAGCTTTCTTT.

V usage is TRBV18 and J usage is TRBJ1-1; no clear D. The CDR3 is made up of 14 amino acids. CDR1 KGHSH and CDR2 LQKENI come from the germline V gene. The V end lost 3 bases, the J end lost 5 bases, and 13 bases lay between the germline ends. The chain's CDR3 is CASSPRKGETEAFF. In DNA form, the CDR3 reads TGTGCCAGCTCACCTCGAAAGGGAGAGACTGAAGCTTTCTTT. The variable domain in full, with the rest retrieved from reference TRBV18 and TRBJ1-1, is NAGVMQNPRHLVRRRGQEARLRCSPMKGHSHVYWYRQLPEEGLKFMVYLQKENIIDESGMPKERFSAEFPKEGPSILRIQQVVRGDSAAYFCASSPRKGETEAFFGQGTRLTVV.

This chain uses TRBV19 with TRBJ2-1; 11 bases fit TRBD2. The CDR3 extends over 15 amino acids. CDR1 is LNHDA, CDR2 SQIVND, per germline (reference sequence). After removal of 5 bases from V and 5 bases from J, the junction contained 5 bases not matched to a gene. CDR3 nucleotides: TGTGCCAGTAGTCCTACTAGCGGGAGCCACAATGAGCAGTTCTTC. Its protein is CASSPTSGSHNEQFF.

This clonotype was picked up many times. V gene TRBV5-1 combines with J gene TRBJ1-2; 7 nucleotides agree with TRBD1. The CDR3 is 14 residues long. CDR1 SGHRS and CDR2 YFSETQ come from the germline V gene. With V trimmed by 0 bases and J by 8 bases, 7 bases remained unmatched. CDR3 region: CASSLAGDSRGYTF. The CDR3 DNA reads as TGCGCCAGCAGCTTGGCCGGGGACAGTAGGGGCTACACCTTC.

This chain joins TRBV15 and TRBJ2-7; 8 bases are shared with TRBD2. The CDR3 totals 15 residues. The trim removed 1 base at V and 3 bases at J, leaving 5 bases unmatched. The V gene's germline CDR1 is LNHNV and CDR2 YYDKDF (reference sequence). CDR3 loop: CATSRGVAGSYEQYF. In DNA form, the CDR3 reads TGTGCCACCAGCAGAGGGGTAGCGGGGAGCTACGAGCAGTACTTC.

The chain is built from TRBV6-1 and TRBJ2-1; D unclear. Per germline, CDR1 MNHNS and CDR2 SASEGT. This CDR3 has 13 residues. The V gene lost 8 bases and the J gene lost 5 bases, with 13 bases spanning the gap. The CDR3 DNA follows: TGTGCCAGCCGAAAGAACATGAACAATGAGCAGTTCTTC. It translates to CASRKNMNNEQFF.

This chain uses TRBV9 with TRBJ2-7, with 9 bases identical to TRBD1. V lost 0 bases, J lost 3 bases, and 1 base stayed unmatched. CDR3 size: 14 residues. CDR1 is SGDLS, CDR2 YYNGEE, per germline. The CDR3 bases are TGTGCCAGCAGCGTAGTGGACAGGGGCTACGAGCAGTACTTC. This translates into CASSVVDRGYEQYF.

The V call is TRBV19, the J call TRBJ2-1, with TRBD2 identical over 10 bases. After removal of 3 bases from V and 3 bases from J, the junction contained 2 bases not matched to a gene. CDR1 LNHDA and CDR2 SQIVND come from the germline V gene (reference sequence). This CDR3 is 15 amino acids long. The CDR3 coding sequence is TGTGCCAGTAGTATCTGGACTAGCGGCTACAATGAGCAGTTCTTC. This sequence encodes CASSIWTSGYNEQFF.

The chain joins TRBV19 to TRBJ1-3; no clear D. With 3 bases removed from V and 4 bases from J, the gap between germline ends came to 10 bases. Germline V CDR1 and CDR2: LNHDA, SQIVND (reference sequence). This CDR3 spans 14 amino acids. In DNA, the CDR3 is TGTGCCAGTAGTATCCCCGGTTCGGGAAACACCATATATTTT. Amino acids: CASSIPGSGNTIYF.

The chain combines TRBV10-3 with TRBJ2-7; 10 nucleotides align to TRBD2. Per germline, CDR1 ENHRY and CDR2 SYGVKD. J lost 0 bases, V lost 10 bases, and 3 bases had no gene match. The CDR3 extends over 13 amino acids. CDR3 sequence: CATTSGDSYEQYF. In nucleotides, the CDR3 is TGTGCCACCACTAGCGGGGACTCCTACGAGCAGTACTTC.

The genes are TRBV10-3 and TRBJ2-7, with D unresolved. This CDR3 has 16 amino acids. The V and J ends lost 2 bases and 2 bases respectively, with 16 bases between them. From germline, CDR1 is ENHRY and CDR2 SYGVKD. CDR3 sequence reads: CAISEQSRLRPYEQYF. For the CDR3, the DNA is TGTGCCATCAGTGAGCAATCCAGGTTGAGGCCCTACGAGCAGTACTTC.

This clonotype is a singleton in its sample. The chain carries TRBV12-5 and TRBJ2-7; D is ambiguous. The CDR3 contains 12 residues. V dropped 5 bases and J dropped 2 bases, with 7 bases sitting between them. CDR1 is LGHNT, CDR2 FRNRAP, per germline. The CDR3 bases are TGTGCTAGTGGTCCGCTGGCCTACGAGCAGTACTTC. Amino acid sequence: CASGPLAYEQYF.

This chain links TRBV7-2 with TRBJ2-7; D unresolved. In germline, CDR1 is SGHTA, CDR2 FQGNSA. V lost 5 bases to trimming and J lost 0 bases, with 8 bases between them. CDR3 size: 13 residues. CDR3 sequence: CASSIQSSYEQYF. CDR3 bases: TGTGCCAGCAGCATACAAAGCTCCTACGAGCAGTACTTC.

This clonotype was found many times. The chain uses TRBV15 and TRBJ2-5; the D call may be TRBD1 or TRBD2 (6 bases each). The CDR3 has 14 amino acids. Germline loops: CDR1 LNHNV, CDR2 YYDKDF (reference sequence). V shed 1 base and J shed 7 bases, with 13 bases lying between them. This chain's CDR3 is CATSRVRGQGTQYF. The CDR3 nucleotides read TGTGCCACCAGCAGAGTCCGGGGGCAGGGGACCCAGTACTTC.